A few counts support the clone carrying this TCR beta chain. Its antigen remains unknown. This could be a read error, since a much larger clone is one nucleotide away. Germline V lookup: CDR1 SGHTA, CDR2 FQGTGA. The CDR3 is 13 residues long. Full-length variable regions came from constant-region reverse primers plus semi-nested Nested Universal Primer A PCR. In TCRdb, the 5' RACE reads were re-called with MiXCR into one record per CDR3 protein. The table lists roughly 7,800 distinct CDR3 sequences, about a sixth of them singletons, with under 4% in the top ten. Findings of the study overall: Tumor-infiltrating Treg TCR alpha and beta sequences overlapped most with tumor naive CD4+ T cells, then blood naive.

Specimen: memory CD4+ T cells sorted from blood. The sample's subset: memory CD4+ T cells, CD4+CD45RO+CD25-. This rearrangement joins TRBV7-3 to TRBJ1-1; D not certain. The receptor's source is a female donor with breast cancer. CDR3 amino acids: CASRVQKNTEACF. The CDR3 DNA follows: TGTGCCAGCAGGGTACAAAAAAACACTGAAGCTTGCTTT.